This T cell receptor (beta chain) was found in a study of blood T cell repertoires in COVID-19. As for the study in general: Nucleic acid was either cDNA or gDNA, and it came from T cells, B-cell-depleted T cells, or PBMCs.

Sequencing was performed with immunoSEQ multiplex PCR; in TCRdb, only in-frame clones are kept and a portion is missing. The table lists 150,000 or so clones, 88% of them singletons. The CDR3 is 15 amino acids. V shed 1 base and J shed 0 bases, with 7 bases lying between them. In germline, CDR1 is SGHNT, CDR2 YENEEA. Sequencing was carried out using peripheral blood. The chain couples TRBV11-3 to TRBJ2-1; D is unclear. This TCR came from a human donor in a cohort sampled during active COVID-19. DNA for the CDR3: TGTGCCAGCAGCTTAGGTCGGAGCTCCTACAATGAGCAGTTCTTC. This codes for CASSLGRSSYNEQFF.